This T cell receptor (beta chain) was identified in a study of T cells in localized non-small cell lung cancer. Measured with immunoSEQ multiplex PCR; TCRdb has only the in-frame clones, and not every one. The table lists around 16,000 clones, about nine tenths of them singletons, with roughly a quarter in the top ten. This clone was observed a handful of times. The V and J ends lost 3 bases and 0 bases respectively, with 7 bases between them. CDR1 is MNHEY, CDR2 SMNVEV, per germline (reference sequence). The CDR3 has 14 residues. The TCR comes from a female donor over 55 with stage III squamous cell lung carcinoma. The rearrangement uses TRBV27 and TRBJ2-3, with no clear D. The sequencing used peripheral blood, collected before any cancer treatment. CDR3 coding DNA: TGTGCCAGCAGTTTCGGCGCAAGCACAGATACGCAGTATTTT. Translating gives CASSFGASTDTQYF.